One and the same sample provided the 30 T cell receptor beta chains below, sequenced in a study of control samples from healthy donors and cancer patients. Libraries were prepared by immunoSEQ multiplex PCR; TCRdb keeps only in-frame clonotypes and omits some of them. The data show more than 100,000 clones, with 80% to 95% seen just once and more than 6.5% held by the top ten. The sequencing sample was made of blood. The receptors were sampled from a man aged 18-30 years in good health.

This chain's CDR3 is CASSGTGTAQETQYF. CDR3 nucleotides: TGCGCCAGCAGTGGAACCGGGACAGCCCAAGAGACCCAGTACTTC. The genes are TRBV10-1 and TRBJ2-5; 7 bases fit TRBD1. The CDR3 covers 15 residues. The J segment lost 1 base and the V segment lost 4 bases, leaving 6 bases of the junction unmatched. Germline V gives CDR1 WNHNN, CDR2 SYGVQD (reference sequence).

This chain uses TRBV27 with TRBJ1-6; 9 bases are a match to TRBD1. CDR3 length equals 18 residues. The junction had 10 bases not matched to a gene; V was cut back by 1 base and J by 6 bases. Germline V gene sequence: CDR1 MNHEY, CDR2 SMNVEV (reference sequence). Here the CDR3 reads CASSLFISQGAGNSPLHF. The CDR3 nucleotides are TGTGCCAGCAGTTTATTTATCTCACAGGGGGCGGGTAATTCACCCCTCCACTTT.

This clone was counted only a few times. V is TRBV6-6 and J is TRBJ2-1; 9 bases line up with TRBD2. CDR1 is MNHNY and CDR2 is SVGAGI in the germline V gene (reference sequence). This CDR3 region has 13 residues. V lost 8 bases, J lost 4 bases, and 3 bases stayed unmatched. DNA of the CDR3: TGTGCCAGCCGAGCGGGGGGATACAATGAGCAGTTCTTC. It is translated as CASRAGGYNEQFF.

This clone was detected only a few times. This chain connects TRBV11-2 to TRBJ1-1; D is ambiguous. The CDR3 has 13 amino acids. V was cut by 0 bases and J by 7 bases, with 9 bases left in between. In germline, CDR1 is SGHAT, CDR2 FQNNGV. CDR3 bases: TGTGCCAGCAGCTTAGAACGGGGTAATGAAGCTTTCTTT. Its protein is CASSLERGNEAFF.

The gene calls are TRBV4-1 and TRBJ2-5; 8 nucleotides align to TRBD2. Germline CDR1 is MGHRA and CDR2 is YSYEKL. J lost 1 base, V lost 4 bases, and 8 bases had no gene match. The CDR3 consists of 16 residues. CDR3 nucleotides: TGCGCCAGCAGCCCAGGGAATAGCGGGACCCAAGAGACCCAGTACTTC. Amino acids: CASSPGNSGTQETQYF.

The genes are TRBV6-1 and TRBJ1-4; D not certain. The ends were cut back, 2 bases at V and 4 bases at J, with 11 bases in the middle. The germline V gene encodes CDR1 MNHNS and CDR2 SASEGT. There are 15 residues in the CDR3. The DNA for the CDR3 is TGTGCCAGCAGTGAAATGCGAGGTTATAATGAAAAACTGTTTTTT. Protein sequence: CASSEMRGYNEKLFF.

The chain couples TRBV25-1 to TRBJ2-1, with 8 bases fitting TRBD1. Germline V gene sequence: CDR1 MGHDK, CDR2 SYGVNS. V shed 3 bases, J shed 7 bases, and the junction held 11 bases outside the gene matches. The CDR3 length is 16 residues. Written as DNA, the CDR3 is TGTGCCAGCAGTGAGGGGGCGGCAGGGGGCGAGAATGAGCAGTTCTTC. It specifies CASSEGAAGGENEQFF.

The genes are TRBV27 and TRBJ2-3, with 8 bases lining up with TRBD1. The CDR3 has 15 amino acids. CDR1 is MNHEY, CDR2 SMNVEV, per germline (reference sequence). V lost 6 bases and J lost 4; bases outside the gene matches: 9. The CDR3 spells CASRIMDRAADTQYF. CDR3 nucleotide sequence: TGTGCCAGCAGGATTATGGACAGGGCGGCAGATACGCAGTATTTT.

The chain recombines TRBV5-1 with TRBJ1-2; the D gene is possibly TRBD1 (5 bases). Germline loops: CDR1 SGHRS, CDR2 YFSETQ. The CDR3 covers 14 residues. Trimming pared 4 bases from V and 5 bases from J, leaving 15 bases between. Here the CDR3 reads CASSAGTLRYGYTF. CDR3 bases: TGCGCCAGCAGCGCCGGGACGCTGAGATATGGCTACACCTTC.

This sequence joins TRBV25-1 and TRBJ1-6, with D possibly matching TRBD1 (6 bases). The germline gives CDR1 MGHDK, CDR2 SYGVNS. Trimming took off 1 base at V and 6 bases at J, with 13 bases between the two ends. The CDR3 has 16 amino acids. In nucleotides, the CDR3 is TGTGCCAGCAGTGAATCGAGGGGGGGAGTTAATTCACCCCTCCACTTT. Its protein is CASSESRGGVNSPLHF.

This sequence joins TRBV12-5 and TRBJ1-1, with D possibly matching TRBD1 (6 bases). The CDR3 extends over 15 amino acids. Trimming removed 3 bases from V and 0 bases from J, with 11 bases in between. Per the germline V gene, CDR1 is LGHNT and CDR2 is FRNRAP. The CDR3 nucleotides are TGTGCTAGTGGTTTCAGGGGCGGGATGAACACTGAAGCTTTCTTT. The encoded protein is CASGFRGGMNTEAFF.

This clone was detected once. This chain uses TRBV9 with TRBJ2-2, with 11 bases lining up with TRBD2. This CDR3 contains 16 residues. Germline V gene lookup returns CDR1 SGDLS and CDR2 YYNGEE. V lost 4 bases to trimming and J lost 1 base; unmatched junction nucleotides: 3. The CDR3 spells CASSIGLAGNTGELFF. Written as DNA, the CDR3 is TGTGCCAGCAGCATCGGACTAGCGGGGAACACCGGGGAGCTGTTTTTT.

The rearrangement uses TRBV19 and TRBJ1-1, with no clear D. Germline CDR1 and CDR2: LNHDA and SQIVND (reference sequence). The CDR3 length is 12 residues. The V gene lost 7 bases and the J gene lost 1 base, with 7 bases spanning the gap. CDR3 sequence reads: CASNEQNTEAFF. Written as DNA, the CDR3 is TGTGCCAGTAATGAGCAGAACACTGAAGCTTTCTTT.

The chain is built from TRBV10-3 and TRBJ2-1; TRBD2 matches 8 bases. CDR1 is ENHRY, CDR2 SYGVKD, per germline. Unmatched junction bases numbered 6, after V lost 6 bases and J lost 2 bases. The CDR3 is 15 amino acids. CDR3 sequence: CAIRIAGGPYNEQFF. In nucleotides, the CDR3 is TGTGCCATCAGGATTGCGGGGGGACCCTACAATGAGCAGTTCTTC.

The gene calls are TRBV7-8 and TRBJ1-2, with unresolved D. CDR1 SGHVS and CDR2 FQNEAQ come from the germline V gene. The CDR3 contains 13 residues. Trimming left V 2 bases short and J 5 bases short, with 9 bases between. Written as DNA, the CDR3 is TGTGCCAGCAGCTTAAATACAGATTATGGCTACACCTTC. Its protein is CASSLNTDYGYTF. Variable domain in full (rest from reference TRBV7-8 and TRBJ1-2): GAGVSQSPRYKVAKRGQDVALRCDPISGHVSLFWYQQALGQGPEFLTYFQNEAQLDKSGLPSDRFFAERPEGSVSTLKIQRTQQEDSAVYLCASSLNTDYGYTFGSGTRLTVV.

The gene calls are TRBV5-1 and TRBJ1-6, with TRBD1 identical over 7 bases. Germline V gives CDR1 SGHRS, CDR2 YFSETQ. Unmatched junction bases numbered 6, after V lost 4 bases and J lost 5 bases. CDR3 length: 15 amino acids. The CDR3 nucleotides read TGCGCCAGCAGCGCGGGACAGAGGAATAATTCACCCCTCCACTTT. The encoded protein is CASSAGQRNNSPLHF.

This clone was seen only once. V and J are TRBV7-2 and TRBJ2-5, with D tentatively TRBD1 (5 bases). This CDR3 spans 13 amino acids. Trimming took off 3 bases at V and 7 bases at J, with 12 bases between the two ends. In germline, CDR1 is SGHTA, CDR2 FQGNSA. The CDR3 DNA is TGTGCCAGCAGCTTCACAGGTACCGGGACCCAGTACTTC. Its protein is CASSFTGTGTQYF. The variable domain in full, with the rest retrieved from reference TRBV7-2 and TRBJ2-5, is GAGVSQSPSNKVTEKGKDVELRCDPISGHTALYWYRQSLGQGLEFLIYFQGNSAPDKSGLPSDRFSAERTGGSVSTLTIQRTQQEDSAVYLCASSFTGTGTQYFGPGTRLLVL.

Only one count was recorded for this clone. For the CDR3, the DNA is TGCGCCAGCGCGGACAATTCAGGGGGCTGGGAGACCCAGTACTTC. The encoded protein is CASADNSGGWETQYF. J is TRBJ2-5 and V is TRBV5-1; 8 bases map to TRBD1. CDR1 is SGHRS and CDR2 is YFSETQ in the germline V gene. V lost 7 bases to trimming and J lost 5 bases; unmatched junction nucleotides: 13. The CDR3 runs 15 residues.

The CDR3 region has the DNA TGTGCCAGCAGCTTAAGTGCGGGCCTAAGCTCTGGCTACACCTTC. Translating gives CASSLSAGLSSGYTF. The V call is TRBV7-9, the J call TRBJ1-2; D is unresolved. This CDR3 contains 15 residues. V lost 2 bases and J 7 bases, leaving 17 bases between the germline ends. Germline assignment: CDR1 SEHNR and CDR2 FQNEAQ (reference sequence).

The rearrangement joins TRBV7-9 to TRBJ2-5, with TRBD1 as a possible D gene (5 bases). The CDR3 spans 15 residues. Per the germline V gene, CDR1 is SEHNR and CDR2 is FQNEAQ (reference sequence). V was trimmed by 1 base and J by 4 bases, leaving 13 bases between them. In nucleotides, the CDR3 is TGTGCCAGCAGCTTAGTCTACAGGAAGCGAGAGACCCAGTACTTC. It translates to CASSLVYRKRETQYF. Using reference TRBV7-9 and TRBJ2-5 for the parts outside the CDR3, the full variable domain is DTGVSQNPRHKITKRGQNVTFRCDPISEHNRLYWYRQTLGQGPEFLTYFQNEAQLEKSRLLSDRFSAERPKGSFSTLEIQRTEQGDSAMYLCASSLVYRKRETQYFGPGTRLLVL.

This sequence joins TRBV6-1 and TRBJ1-1; D ambiguous. Germline V lookup: CDR1 MNHNS, CDR2 SASEGT. The germline V and J ends were trimmed by 3 bases and 5 bases, with 10 bases remaining between them. The CDR3 has 13 residues. The CDR3, as DNA: TGTGCCAGCAGTGAGGTGGTAAGGACTGAAGCTTTCTTT. Protein sequence: CASSEVVRTEAFF.

The chain has TRBV9 and TRBJ2-6; D may be TRBD1 (5 bases). The germline V and J ends were trimmed by 0 bases and 2 bases, with 6 bases remaining between them. From germline, CDR1 is SGDLS and CDR2 YYNGEE. The CDR3 totals 15 residues. The DNA of the CDR3 is TGTGCCAGCAGCGTAGCAGGGACTGGGGCCAACGTCCTGACTTTC. Translating gives CASSVAGTGANVLTF.

The chain links TRBV7-9 to TRBJ2-1; D is possibly TRBD1 (6 bases). The CDR3 extends over 15 amino acids. CDR1 and CDR2 from the germline V gene are SEHNR and FQNEAQ (reference sequence). The V and J ends lost 5 bases and 2 bases respectively, with 13 bases between them. The CDR3 nucleotides are TGTGCCAGCAGCCAAGGACAGTCGACCTACAATGAGCAGTTCTTC. It codes for CASSQGQSTYNEQFF. The complete variable domain, with remaining parts taken from reference TRBV7-9 and TRBJ2-1, reads DTGVSQNPRHKITKRGQNVTFRCDPISEHNRLYWYRQTLGQGPEFLTYFQNEAQLEKSRLLSDRFSAERPKGSFSTLEIQRTEQGDSAMYLCASSQGQSTYNEQFFGPGTRLTVL.

This rearrangement joins TRBV6-6 to TRBJ2-1, with D maybe TRBD2 (7 bases). The CDR3 length is 16 residues. Germline CDR1 is MNHNY and CDR2 is SVGAGI (reference sequence). Trimming took off 2 bases at V and 5 bases at J, with 16 bases between the two ends. CDR3 amino acids: CASSYPDRGADNEQFF. The CDR3 region has the DNA TGTGCCAGCAGTTACCCGGACCGGGGGGCCGACAATGAGCAGTTCTTC.

The rearrangement links TRBV5-1 to TRBJ2-1, with D possibly TRBD2 on 5 matching bases. Trimming cost V 1 base and J 6 bases, with 11 bases left between them. There are 14 residues in the CDR3. Looked up from germline, CDR1 is SGHRS and CDR2 is YFSETQ. The CDR3 nucleotides are TGCGCCAGCAGCTTGAGGCGACTACCCAATGAGCAGTTCTTC. It specifies CASSLRRLPNEQFF.

The rearrangement joins TRBV2 to TRBJ2-1, with 7 positions matching TRBD2. The CDR3 has 14 residues. The germline CDR1 and CDR2 sequences are SNHLY and FYNNEI. The V gene end was trimmed by 4 bases and the J gene end by 6 bases; junction bases not matched to a gene: 6. DNA of the CDR3: TGTGCCAGCAGTGTAGAGTCGGGGGGCAATGAGCAGTTCTTC. This encodes CASSVESGGNEQFF.

This clone was seen only once. V and J are TRBV5-1 and TRBJ1-1, with D unclear. Germline values: CDR1 SGHRS, CDR2 YFSETQ. V gave up 0 bases and J gave up 3 bases, with 9 bases separating them. CDR3 length: 14 amino acids. The CDR3 DNA follows: TGCGCCAGCAGCTTGGCCGGTCATTACACTGAAGCTTTCTTT. It encodes CASSLAGHYTEAFF.

J is TRBJ2-6 and V is TRBV10-3; 7 positions agree with TRBD1. Germline V gene lookup returns CDR1 ENHRY and CDR2 SYGVKD. The junction had 2 bases not matched to a gene; V was cut back by 3 bases and J by 0 bases. The CDR3 runs 16 residues. CDR3 nucleotide sequence: TGTGCCATCAGTGACAGGGGGAGCTCTGGGGCCAACGTCCTGACTTTC. As protein: CAISDRGSSGANVLTF.

This clone was observed once. The chain uses TRBV5-1 and TRBJ1-3; D might be TRBD1 (5 bases). CDR3 length equals 15 residues. The germline V and J ends were trimmed by 0 bases and 11 bases, with 18 bases remaining between them. Germline CDR1 is SGHRS and CDR2 is YFSETQ. CDR3 DNA: TGCGCCAGCAGCTTGGCCGGGACGCAGTCCGATCCCATATATTTT. It is translated as CASSLAGTQSDPIYF.

The J gene is TRBJ2-3, the V gene TRBV7-9; perhaps TRBD2 as D (7 bases). V was cut by 1 base and J by 5 bases, with 19 bases left in between. Germline V gene sequence: CDR1 SEHNR, CDR2 FQNEAQ (reference sequence). The CDR3 runs to 17 residues. The CDR3 DNA reads TGTGCCAGCAGCTTAGGAACGAGGGGGGGCCCGATAGATACGCAGTATTTT. It is translated as CASSLGTRGGPIDTQYF.